The table lists the clone carrying this T cell receptor (beta chain) with many counts. The investigators made TCR beta cDNA from roughly 460 ng total RNA, using a constant-region primer. ARM-PCR was slightly modified, and three nested multiplex PCR rounds with it gave rise to the TCR beta libraries. The first two PCR rounds used TRBV1-TRBV30 primers with a Cbeta primer, roughly 10 cycles each. In TCRdb, the multiplex PCR reads were re-called with MiXCR into one record per CDR3 protein. The sample has hundreds of thousands of distinct CDR3 sequences, 58% seen once. Unsorted whole blood yielded blood RNA, and germline DNA was extracted as well. The sample is drawn from a study of tumor-infiltrating lymphocytes in primary liver carcinoma. Study at large: Subjects consisted of male and female patients aged 30 to 69 years. There were tumors of stage T1-T3 N0M0, each 4.2 to 10 cm across.

There are 13 residues in the CDR3. The V end lost 4 bases, the J end lost 5 bases, and 9 bases lay between the germline ends. The chain combines TRBV12-3 or TRBV12-4 with TRBJ2-1, with D possibly being TRBD1 (5 bases). The sequencing input was peripheral blood. This receptor was taken from a woman aged 25 to 45 with primary liver carcinoma and hepatitis B virus infection. For the CDR3, the DNA is TGTGCCAGCAGTTCCGACAGAAACAATGAGCAGTTCTTC. It codes for CASSSDRNNEQFF.